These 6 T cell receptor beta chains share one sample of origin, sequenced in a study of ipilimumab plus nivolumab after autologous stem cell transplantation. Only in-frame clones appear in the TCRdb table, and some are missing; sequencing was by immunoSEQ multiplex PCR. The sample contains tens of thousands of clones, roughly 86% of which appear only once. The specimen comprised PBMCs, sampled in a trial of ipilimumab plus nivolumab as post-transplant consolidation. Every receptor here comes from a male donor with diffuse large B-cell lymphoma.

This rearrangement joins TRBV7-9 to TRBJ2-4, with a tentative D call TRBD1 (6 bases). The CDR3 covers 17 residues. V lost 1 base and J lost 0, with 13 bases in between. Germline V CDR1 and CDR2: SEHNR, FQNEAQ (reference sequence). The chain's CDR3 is CASSLVGQGLAKNIQYF. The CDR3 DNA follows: TGTGCCAGCAGCTTAGTGGGGCAGGGGCTAGCCAAAAACATTCAGTACTTC.

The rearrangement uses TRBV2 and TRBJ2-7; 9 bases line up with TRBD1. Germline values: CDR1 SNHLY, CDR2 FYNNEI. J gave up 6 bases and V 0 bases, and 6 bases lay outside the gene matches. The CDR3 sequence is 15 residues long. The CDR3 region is CASSEAGQGQVEQYF. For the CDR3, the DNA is TGTGCCAGCAGTGAAGCAGGACAGGGGCAAGTCGAGCAGTACTTC.

The CDR3 DNA reads TGTGCCTGCCTACATGACGTAGGGAACGTCTATGGCTACACCTTC. This sequence encodes CACLHDVGNVYGYTF. The chain uses TRBV30 and TRBJ1-2; D call uncertain. Deletions cut 6 bases from V and 4 bases from J, with 21 bases between. Per germline, CDR1 GTSNPN and CDR2 SVGIG (reference sequence). This CDR3 is built from 15 residues.

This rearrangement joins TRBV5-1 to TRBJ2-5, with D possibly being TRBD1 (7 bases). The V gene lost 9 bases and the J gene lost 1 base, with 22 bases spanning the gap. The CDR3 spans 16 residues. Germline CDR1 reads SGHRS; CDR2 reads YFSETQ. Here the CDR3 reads CATQGVPGGGQETQYF. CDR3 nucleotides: TGCGCCACCCAGGGGGTACCCGGGGGAGGCCAAGAGACCCAGTACTTC.

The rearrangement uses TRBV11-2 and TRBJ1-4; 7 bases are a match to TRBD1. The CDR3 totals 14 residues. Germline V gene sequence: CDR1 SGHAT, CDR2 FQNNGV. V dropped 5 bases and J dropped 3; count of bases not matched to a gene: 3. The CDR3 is CASSGGTANEKLFF. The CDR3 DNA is TGTGCCAGCAGCGGTGGGACAGCTAATGAAAAACTGTTTTTT. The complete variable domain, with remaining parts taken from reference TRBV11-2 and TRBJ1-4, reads EAGVAQSPRYKIIEKRQSVAFWCNPISGHATLYWYQQILGQGPKLLIQFQNNGVVDDSQLPKDRFSAERLKGVDSTLKIQPAKLEDSAVYLCASSGGTANEKLFFGSGTQLSVL.

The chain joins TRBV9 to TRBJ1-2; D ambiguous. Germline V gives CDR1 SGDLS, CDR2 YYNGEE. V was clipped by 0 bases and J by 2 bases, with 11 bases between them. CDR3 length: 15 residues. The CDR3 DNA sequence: TGTGCCAGCAGCGTAGGACATCCTTCAAACTATGGCTACACCTTC. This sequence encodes CASSVGHPSNYGYTF.